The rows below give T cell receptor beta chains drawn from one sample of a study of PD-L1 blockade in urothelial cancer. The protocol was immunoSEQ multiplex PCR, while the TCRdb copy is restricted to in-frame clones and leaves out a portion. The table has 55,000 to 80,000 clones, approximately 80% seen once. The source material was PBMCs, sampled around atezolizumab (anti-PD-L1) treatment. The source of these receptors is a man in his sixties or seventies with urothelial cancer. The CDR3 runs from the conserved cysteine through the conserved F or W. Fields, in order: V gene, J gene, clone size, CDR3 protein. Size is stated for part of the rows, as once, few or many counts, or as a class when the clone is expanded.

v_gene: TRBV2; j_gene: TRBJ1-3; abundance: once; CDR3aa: CASSGEVIGNTIYF
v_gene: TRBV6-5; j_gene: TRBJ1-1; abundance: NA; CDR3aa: CASSYSPGGGTEAFF
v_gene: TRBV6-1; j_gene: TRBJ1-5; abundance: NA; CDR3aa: CASGPTTSNQPQHF
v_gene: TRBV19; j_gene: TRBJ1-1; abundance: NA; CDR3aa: CATQGGFGTEAFF
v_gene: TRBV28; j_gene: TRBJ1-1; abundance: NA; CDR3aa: CASIPRQANTEAFF
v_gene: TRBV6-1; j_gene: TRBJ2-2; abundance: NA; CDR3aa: CASSEGDSFTGELFF
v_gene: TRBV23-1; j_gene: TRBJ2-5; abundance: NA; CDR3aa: CASSQSVTSGRETQYF
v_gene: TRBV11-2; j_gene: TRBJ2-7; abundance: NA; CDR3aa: CASSLNPGGGRNEQYF
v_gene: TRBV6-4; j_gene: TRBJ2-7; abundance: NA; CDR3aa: CASSGGLAGSYEQYF
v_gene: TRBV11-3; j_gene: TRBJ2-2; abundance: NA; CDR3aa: CASSPGGLGTGELFF
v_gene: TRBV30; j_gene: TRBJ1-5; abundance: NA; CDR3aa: CAWSRLAGNQPQHF
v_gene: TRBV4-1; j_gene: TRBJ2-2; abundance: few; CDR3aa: CASSQSGFSDTGELFF
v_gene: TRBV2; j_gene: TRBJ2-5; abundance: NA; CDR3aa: CASSGLAGPQETQYF
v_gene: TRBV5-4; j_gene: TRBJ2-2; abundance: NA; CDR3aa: CASSLGLAGTGELFF
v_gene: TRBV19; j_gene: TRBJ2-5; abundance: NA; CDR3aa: CASSIGGGQETQYF
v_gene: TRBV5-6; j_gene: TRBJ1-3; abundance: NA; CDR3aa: CASSSLRTAGNTIYF
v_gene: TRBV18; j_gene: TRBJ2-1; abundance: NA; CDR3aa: CASSPPSSGGSYNEQFF
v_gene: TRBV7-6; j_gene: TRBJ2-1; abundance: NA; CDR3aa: CASRTARLGGEQFF
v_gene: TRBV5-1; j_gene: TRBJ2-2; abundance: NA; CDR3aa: CASSAGRTVNTGELFF
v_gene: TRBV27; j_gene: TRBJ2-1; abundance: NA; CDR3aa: CASSLSSGTYNEQFF
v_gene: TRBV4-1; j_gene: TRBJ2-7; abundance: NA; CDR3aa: CASSQAALGLSYEQYF
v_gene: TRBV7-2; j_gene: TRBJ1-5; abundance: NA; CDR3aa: CASSLWDRAANQPQHF
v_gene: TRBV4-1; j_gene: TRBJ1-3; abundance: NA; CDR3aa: CASRSLGVSVVRNTIYF
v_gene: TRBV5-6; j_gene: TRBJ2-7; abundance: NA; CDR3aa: CASSFSRLAGASYEQYF
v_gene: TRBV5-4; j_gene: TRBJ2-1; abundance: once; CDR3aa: CASSFNYNEQFF
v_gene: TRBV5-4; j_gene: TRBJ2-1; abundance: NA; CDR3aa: CASSWDRGDNEQFF
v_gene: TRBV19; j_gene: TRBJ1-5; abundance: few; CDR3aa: CASSIEGTGIQPQHF
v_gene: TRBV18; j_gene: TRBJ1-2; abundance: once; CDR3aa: CASSPDRGLYTF
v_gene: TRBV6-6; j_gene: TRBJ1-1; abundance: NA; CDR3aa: CASSPTANTEAFF
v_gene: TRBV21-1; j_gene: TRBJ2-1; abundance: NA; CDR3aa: CASRGGRRDNEQFF
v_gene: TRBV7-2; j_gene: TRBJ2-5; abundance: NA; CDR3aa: CASSPVAGYQETQYF
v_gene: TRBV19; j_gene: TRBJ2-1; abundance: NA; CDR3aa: CASSMGLRDLQFF
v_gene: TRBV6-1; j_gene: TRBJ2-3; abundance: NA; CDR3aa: CASTRGGGSTDTQYF
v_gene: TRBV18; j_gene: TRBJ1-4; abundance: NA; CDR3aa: CASSPASTFNEKLFF
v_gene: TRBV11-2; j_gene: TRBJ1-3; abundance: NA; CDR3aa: CATRGRGNTIYF
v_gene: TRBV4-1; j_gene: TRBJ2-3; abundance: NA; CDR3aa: CASSQTGTGGPDTQYF